The sequence of this T cell receptor beta chain was determined in a study of technical replicates of blood from a few donors. This table comes from immunoSEQ multiplex PCR, and its TCRdb copy is limited to in-frame clones, with some not included. This sample yields just under 45,000 clones, of which around 96% are seen a single time; around 0.35% belongs to the top ten. Germline loops: CDR1 GTSNPN, CDR2 SVGIG (reference sequence). The CDR3 sequence is 12 residues long. The V segment lost 8 bases and the J segment 2 bases; nucleotides outside the gene matches: 5. This clonotype originated in a human donor in good health. The source material was T cells isolated from PBMCs. The gene calls are TRBV30 and TRBJ1-1; 7 bases are shared with TRBD1. CDR3 DNA sequence: TGTGCCGGAGGACAGGATAACACTGAAGCTTTCTTT. Encoded protein: CAGGQDNTEAFF.